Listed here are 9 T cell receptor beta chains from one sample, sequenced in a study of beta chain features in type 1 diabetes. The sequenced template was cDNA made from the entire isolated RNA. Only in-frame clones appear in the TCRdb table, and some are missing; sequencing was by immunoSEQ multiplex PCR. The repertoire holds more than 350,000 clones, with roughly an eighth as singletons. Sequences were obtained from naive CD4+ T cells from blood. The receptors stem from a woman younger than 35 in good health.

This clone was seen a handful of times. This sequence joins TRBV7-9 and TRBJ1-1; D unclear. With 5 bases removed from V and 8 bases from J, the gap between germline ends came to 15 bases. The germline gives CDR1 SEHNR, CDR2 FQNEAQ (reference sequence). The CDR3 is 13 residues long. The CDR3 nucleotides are TGTGCCAGCAGCCGAGACCGGGCCGTGGAAGCTTTCTTT. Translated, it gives CASSRDRAVEAFF.

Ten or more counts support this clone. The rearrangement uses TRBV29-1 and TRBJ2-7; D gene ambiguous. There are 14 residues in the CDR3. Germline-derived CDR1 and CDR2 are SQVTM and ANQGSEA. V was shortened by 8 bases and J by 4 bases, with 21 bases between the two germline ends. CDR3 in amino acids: CSLPGLFIGYEQYV. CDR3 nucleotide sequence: TGCAGCCTTCCCGGCTTATTCATCGGTTACGAGCAGTACGTC.

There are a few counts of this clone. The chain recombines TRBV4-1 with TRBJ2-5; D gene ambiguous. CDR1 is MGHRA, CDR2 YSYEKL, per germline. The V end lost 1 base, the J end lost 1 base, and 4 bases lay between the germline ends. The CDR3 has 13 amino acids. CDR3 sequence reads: CASSQARQETQYF. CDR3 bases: TGCGCCAGCAGCCAAGCGCGCCAAGAGACCCAGTACTTC.

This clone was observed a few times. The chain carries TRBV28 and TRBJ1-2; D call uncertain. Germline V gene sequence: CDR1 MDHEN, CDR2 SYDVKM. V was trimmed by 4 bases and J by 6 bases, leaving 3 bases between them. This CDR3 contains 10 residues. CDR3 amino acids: CASSSDGYTF. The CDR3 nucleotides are TGTGCCAGCAGTTCTGATGGCTACACCTTC.

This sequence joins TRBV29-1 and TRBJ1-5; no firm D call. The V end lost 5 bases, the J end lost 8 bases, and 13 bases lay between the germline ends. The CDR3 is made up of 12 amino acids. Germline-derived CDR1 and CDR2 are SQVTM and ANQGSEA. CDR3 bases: TGCAGCGTTTTACAGCCGGGAGAGCCCCAGCATTTT. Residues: CSVLQPGEPQHF.

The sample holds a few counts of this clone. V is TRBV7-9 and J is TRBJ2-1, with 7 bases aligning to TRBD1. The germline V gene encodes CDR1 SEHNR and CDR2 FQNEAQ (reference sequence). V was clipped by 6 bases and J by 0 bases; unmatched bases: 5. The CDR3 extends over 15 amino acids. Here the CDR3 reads CASSPDRVSYNEQFF. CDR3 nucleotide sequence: TGTGCCAGCAGTCCAGACAGGGTCTCCTACAATGAGCAGTTCTTC.

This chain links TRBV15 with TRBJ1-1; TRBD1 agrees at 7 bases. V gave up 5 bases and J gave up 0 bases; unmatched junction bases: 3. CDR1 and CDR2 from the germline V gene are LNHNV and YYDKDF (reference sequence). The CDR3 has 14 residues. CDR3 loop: CATSVQGMNTEAFF. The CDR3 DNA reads TGTGCCACCAGCGTACAGGGGATGAACACTGAAGCTTTCTTT. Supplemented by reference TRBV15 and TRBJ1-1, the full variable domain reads DAMVIQNPRYQVTQFGKPVTLSCSQTLNHNVMYWYQQKSSQAPKLLFHYYDKDFNNEADTPDNFQSRRPNTSFCFLDIRSPGLGDTAMYLCATSVQGMNTEAFFGQGTRLTVV.

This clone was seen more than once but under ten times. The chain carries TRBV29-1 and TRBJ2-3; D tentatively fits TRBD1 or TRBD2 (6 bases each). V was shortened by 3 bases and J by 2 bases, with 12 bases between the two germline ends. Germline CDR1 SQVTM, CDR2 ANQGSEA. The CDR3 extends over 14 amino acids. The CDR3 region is CSVDRGPATDTQYF. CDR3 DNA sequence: TGCAGCGTTGATCGGGGGCCTGCCACAGATACGCAGTATTTT.

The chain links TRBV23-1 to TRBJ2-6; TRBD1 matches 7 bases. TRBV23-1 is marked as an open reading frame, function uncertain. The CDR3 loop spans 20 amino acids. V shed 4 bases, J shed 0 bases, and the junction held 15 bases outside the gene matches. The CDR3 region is CASSLSATQGSRSGANVLTF. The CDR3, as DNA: TGCGCCAGCAGTCTCTCCGCTACACAGGGGAGTCGCTCTGGGGCCAACGTCCTGACTTTC.